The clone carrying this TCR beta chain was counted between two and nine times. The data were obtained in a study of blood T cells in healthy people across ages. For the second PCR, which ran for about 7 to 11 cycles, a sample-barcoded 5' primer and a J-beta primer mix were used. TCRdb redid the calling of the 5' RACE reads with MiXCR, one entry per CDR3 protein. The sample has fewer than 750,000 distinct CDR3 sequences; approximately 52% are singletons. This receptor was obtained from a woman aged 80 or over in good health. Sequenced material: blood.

The CDR3 protein is CAWSVAGGSYNEQFF. The DNA of the CDR3 is TGTGCCTGGAGTGTAGCGGGGGGGTCCTACAATGAGCAGTTCTTC. The gene calls are TRBV30 and TRBJ2-1, with 10 bases lining up with TRBD2. Unmatched junction bases numbered 0, after V lost 0 bases and J lost 1 base. From germline, CDR1 is GTSNPN and CDR2 SVGIG (reference sequence). This CDR3 comprises 15 residues.